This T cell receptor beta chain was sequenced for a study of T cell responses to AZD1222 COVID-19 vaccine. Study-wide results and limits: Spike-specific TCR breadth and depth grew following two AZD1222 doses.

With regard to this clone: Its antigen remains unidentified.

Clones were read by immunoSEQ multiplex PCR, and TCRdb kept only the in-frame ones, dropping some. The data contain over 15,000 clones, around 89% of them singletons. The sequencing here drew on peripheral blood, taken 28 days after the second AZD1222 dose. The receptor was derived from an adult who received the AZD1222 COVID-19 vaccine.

The CDR3 loop reads CASSQSEGNTEAFF. The CDR3 nucleotides read TGCGCCAGCAGCCAATCGGAGGGGAACACTGAAGCTTTCTTT. V usage is TRBV4-1 and J usage is TRBJ1-1, with D unresolved. The CDR3 length is 14 residues. Germline V gene data show CDR1 as MGHRA and CDR2 as YSYEKL. Trimming cost V 2 bases and J 1 base, with 8 bases left between them.